A single TCR beta chain is shown here with its context. This entry belongs to a study of blood T cell repertoires in COVID-19. The protocol was immunoSEQ multiplex PCR, while the TCRdb copy is restricted to in-frame clones and leaves out a portion. In the table there are 250,000 to 300,000 clones, about four fifths of which are singletons. Categorization into cohorts depended on clinical history that participants reported. Input material: PBMCs or T cells enriched from blood (not recorded which). The receptor's source is a man aged 40-55 years who had been exposed to COVID-19.

DNA for the CDR3: TGTGCCAGCATCCGAGGCGGATCCCTCTACGAGCAGTACTTC. This encodes CASIRGGSLYEQYF. The J gene is TRBJ2-7, the V gene TRBV11-2; D remains ambiguous. Germline V gene sequence: CDR1 SGHAT, CDR2 FQNNGV. This CDR3 region has 14 residues. Trimming took off 7 bases at V and 3 bases at J, with 16 bases between the two ends.